These 23 T cell receptor beta chains were sequenced from one sample in a study of CD8+CD57+ T cells in acquired aplastic anemia. Sequenced patients had shown CD8+CD57+ cell expansion by flow cytometry. TCR beta VDJ and CDR3 were profiled, and genomic DNA was the template. TCRdb re-called the reads with MiXCR, one entry per CDR3 protein. The table includes about 240,000 distinct CDR3 sequences, 47% detected once. The sample was sorted CD4+, CD8+, or CD8+CD57+ T cells (not recorded which) from PBMCs. These receptor sequences come from a human donor with aplastic anemia.

Regarding this clonotype: One junction end does not reproduce the germline sequence, and a read error may be involved. The chain employs TRBV15 and TRBJ2-3, with D possibly matching TRBD1 (6 bases). Per germline, CDR1 LNHNV and CDR2 YYDKDF (reference sequence). The CDR3 covers 13 residues. The CDR3 is CAARGFGTDTQYF. CDR3 nucleotides: TGTGCCGCCAGGGGATTCGGCACAGATACGCAGTATTTT.

The chain is built from TRBV20-1 and TRBJ1-2, with D possibly matching TRBD1 (6 bases). CDR3 length: 11 residues. Trimming pared 6 bases from V and 12 bases from J, leaving 17 bases between. The germline gives CDR1 DFQATT, CDR2 SNEGSKA (reference sequence). In nucleotides, the CDR3 is TGCAGTGCCCGGACAGTTTTTGGAAACACCTTC. Protein: CSARTVFGNTF.

The table lists this clonotype with many counts. V is TRBV20-1 and J is TRBJ2-3; TRBD1 is a possible D gene (6 bases). The ends were cut back, 0 bases at V and 3 bases at J, with 13 bases in the middle. This CDR3 has 15 amino acids. Germline CDR1 DFQATT, CDR2 SNEGSKA (reference sequence). The CDR3 DNA reads TGCAGTGCTAGAGACACAGGGTCAGGTACAGATACGCAGTATTTT. Translating gives CSARDTGSGTDTQYF.

The chain uses TRBV24-1 and TRBJ2-7, with D possibly being TRBD2 (6 bases). Trimming removed 6 bases from V and 7 bases from J, with 15 bases in between. The CDR3 extends over 13 amino acids. Germline V gene sequence: CDR1 KGHDR, CDR2 SFDVKD. The CDR3 reads CATSPRWGEEQYF. The DNA of the CDR3 is TGTGCCACCAGTCCGCGATGGGGGGAAGAGCAGTACTTC.

CDR3 DNA sequence: TGTGCCAGCAGCCTACAGGGGGCGAATGAGCAGTACTTC. It codes for CASSLQGANEQYF. The V and J genes are TRBV6-2 or TRBV6-3 and TRBJ2-7; 9 nucleotides align to TRBD1. V shed 6 bases and J 7 bases; nucleotides not matched to a gene: 7. Germline CDR1 and CDR2: MNHEY and SVGEGT. This CDR3 contains 13 residues.

The chain has TRBV25-1 and TRBJ1-6; D may be TRBD1 (5 bases). V was clipped by 4 bases and J by 3 bases, with 10 bases between them. Germline CDR1 reads MGHDK; CDR2 reads SYGVNS. The CDR3 loop spans 15 amino acids. The CDR3 DNA follows: TGTGCCAGCAGTGGAAGGGGAAACTATAATTCACCCCTCCACTTT. Translated, it gives CASSGRGNYNSPLHF.

This clonotype was counted many times. The V gene is TRBV7-2, the J gene TRBJ1-3; D may be TRBD1 (5 bases). V was clipped by 5 bases and J by 0 bases, with 14 bases between them. The germline V gene encodes CDR1 SGHTA and CDR2 FQGNSA. This CDR3 is built from 16 residues. The CDR3 sequence: CASSNRDAGSGNTIYF. CDR3 nucleotide sequence: TGTGCCAGCAGCAACCGGGACGCCGGCTCTGGAAACACCATATATTTT.

This clonotype appeared a few times. This may stem from a read error, because a much larger clone lies one nucleotide away. This chain connects TRBV2 to TRBJ2-7; D is possibly TRBD2 (6 bases). Germline lookup yields CDR1 SNHLY and CDR2 FYNNEI. The CDR3 is 15 amino acids. V was shortened by 6 bases and J by 2 bases, with 17 bases between the two germline ends. As DNA, the CDR3 is TGTGCCAGCAGCGTTCTAGCGCCCAGCCCCTACGAGCAGTACTTC. Amino acids: CASSVLAPSPYEQYF.

This clonotype was observed at least ten times. The chain couples TRBV3-1 to TRBJ2-1; 7 positions agree with TRBD1. This CDR3 contains 15 residues. After removal of 5 bases from V and 9 bases from J, the junction contained 13 bases not matched to a gene. Germline V gene sequence: CDR1 LGHDT, CDR2 YNNKEL (reference sequence). Here the CDR3 DNA reads TGTGCCAGCAGCGTTACAGGGGTCGATCTCGGTGAGCAGTTCTTC. This sequence encodes CASSVTGVDLGEQFF.

This clonotype was seen repeatedly, ten times or more. The gene calls are TRBV24-1 and TRBJ2-2, with 9 bases that match TRBD2. The CDR3 covers 14 residues. Germline V gene sequence: CDR1 KGHDR, CDR2 SFDVKD. The V segment lost 9 bases and the J segment 5 bases; nucleotides outside the gene matches: 6. CDR3 amino acids: CATGGLAITGELFF. CDR3 nucleotides: TGTGCCACCGGGGGACTAGCCATTACCGGGGAGCTGTTTTTT.

J is TRBJ1-1 and V is TRBV25-1; perhaps TRBD1 as D (6 bases). Germline loops: CDR1 MGHDK, CDR2 SYGVNS. Trimming left V 10 bases short and J 7 bases short, with 10 bases between. The CDR3 sequence is 10 residues long. DNA for the CDR3: TGTGCCATCGGGGGCGGTGAAGCTTTCTTT. Amino acids: CAIGGGEAFF.

This clonotype was detected ten times or more. The gene calls are TRBV6-5 and TRBJ1-1; 7 positions agree with TRBD1. This CDR3 comprises 14 residues. CDR1 is MNHEY, CDR2 SVGAGI, per germline. J was trimmed by 2 bases and V by 7 bases; bases with no gene match: 7. The DNA of the CDR3 is TGTGCCAGCATGGAGGGACAGCGCAACACTGAAGCTTTCTTT. Its translation: CASMEGQRNTEAFF.

On this clonotype: Since a much larger clone is just one base distant, this may be a read error. This sequence joins TRBV13 and TRBJ2-1, with D possibly being TRBD1 or TRBD2 (5 bases each). This CDR3 has 13 amino acids. Germline CDR1 is PRHDT and CDR2 is FYEKMQ (reference sequence). In nucleotides, the CDR3 is TGTGCCAGCAGCTTACTCGAGGGGAATGAGCAGTCCTTC. Amino acids: CASSLLEGNEQSF. The complete variable domain, with remaining parts taken from reference TRBV13 and TRBJ2-1, reads AAGVIQSPRHLIKEKRETATLKCYPIPRHDTVYWYQQGPGQDPQFLISFYEKMQSDKGSIPDRFSAQQFSDYHSELNMSSLELGDSALYFCASSLLEGNEQSFGPGTRLTVL.

The chain couples TRBV3-1 to TRBJ2-7; D is perhaps TRBD1 or TRBD2 (6 bases each). With 0 bases removed from V and 5 bases from J, the gap between germline ends came to 11 bases. This CDR3 has 14 residues. Germline V CDR1 and CDR2: LGHDT, YNNKEL (reference sequence). CDR3 in amino acids: CASSQDRGADEQYF. The CDR3 nucleotides are TGTGCCAGCAGCCAAGATAGGGGGGCGGACGAGCAGTACTTC.

This clonotype was observed many times. The genes are TRBV10-2 and TRBJ2-7, with D perhaps matching TRBD1 (6 bases). The CDR3 is made up of 14 amino acids. Germline V gene lookup returns CDR1 WSHSY and CDR2 SAAADI. Trimming cost V 6 bases and J 3 bases, with 15 bases left between them. The CDR3 sequence is CASSGTMGDYEQYF. The DNA for the CDR3 is TGCGCCAGCAGCGGGACAATGGGGGACTACGAGCAGTACTTC.

This chain uses TRBV2 with TRBJ2-3; D might be TRBD1 (6 bases). The CDR3 is 13 amino acids. CDR1 is SNHLY and CDR2 is FYNNEI in the germline V gene. The V end lost 6 bases, the J end lost 2 bases, and 9 bases lay between the germline ends. The CDR3 DNA is TGTGCCAGCAGGCGGACAGCCACAGATACGCAGTATTTT. Protein: CASRRTATDTQYF.

Written as DNA, the CDR3 is TGTGCCAGCAGCTTAACCAGGCGGAACTATGGCTACACCTTC. This translates into CASSLTRRNYGYTF. The chain couples TRBV7-9 to TRBJ1-2; the D is unclear. CDR1 SEHNR and CDR2 FQNEAQ come from the germline V gene (reference sequence). V lost 2 bases to trimming and J lost 2 bases, with 9 bases between them. The CDR3 is 14 residues long. Together with reference TRBV7-9 and TRBJ1-2, the CDR3 gives the full variable domain: DTGVSQNPRHKITKRGQNVTFRCDPISEHNRLYWYRQTLGQGPEFLTYFQNEAQLEKSRLLSDRFSAERPKGSFSTLEIQRTEQGDSAMYLCASSLTRRNYGYTFGSGTRLTVV.

This chain joins TRBV20-1 and TRBJ2-2; D might be TRBD1 or TRBD2, each matching 5 bases. Germline values: CDR1 DFQATT, CDR2 SNEGSKA (reference sequence). The CDR3 extends over 13 amino acids. Trimming left V 3 bases short and J 3 bases short, with 8 bases between. CDR3 nucleotides: TGCAGTGCTAGCGGGACCTACACCGGGGAGCTGTTTTTT. This encodes CSASGTYTGELFF.

On this clonotype itself: Germline and junction disagree at one end, which may indicate a read error. V and J are TRBV6-6 and TRBJ1-1; D gene ambiguous. The CDR3 contains 12 residues. Germline values: CDR1 MNHNY, CDR2 SVGAGI (reference sequence). DNA of the CDR3: TGTGCCGGCAGTTACTTGAACACTGAAGCTTTCTTT. Translated: CAGSYLNTEAFF.

A word on this clonotype: A much larger clone lies one base from this, so it may be a read error. The chain joins TRBV5-4 to TRBJ1-5; no definite D call. The DNA end lines up better with TRBJ2-3; the J call may be wrong. The CDR3 length is 15 residues. Germline lookup yields CDR1 SGHNT and CDR2 YYREEE (reference sequence). The CDR3: CASSFGAAPNQPQYF. The CDR3 region has the DNA TGTGCCAGCAGCTTCGGCGCAGCCCCCAATCAGCCCCAGTATTTT.

The V call is TRBV12-3 or TRBV12-4, the J call TRBJ1-2; the match to TRBD1 covers 9 bases. The ends lost 4 bases at V and 12 bases at J; junction bases unmatched: 15. This CDR3 is built from 15 residues. In DNA form, the CDR3 reads TGTGCCAGCAGTTCAGAGGACAGGGGACGGCGCGGCAACACCTTC. Translation: CASSSEDRGRRGNTF.

This clonotype has a single count. The chain combines TRBV30 with TRBJ2-3, with 9 positions matching TRBD2. J gave up 0 bases and V 4 bases, and 14 bases lay outside the gene matches. The germline gives CDR1 GTSNPN, CDR2 SVGIG (reference sequence). There are 18 residues in the CDR3. CDR3 sequence (DNA): TGTGCCTGGAACGGGTTTAGCGGGAGAGCTACTAGCACAGATACGCAGTATTTT. It translates to CAWNGFSGRATSTDTQYF. Combining the CDR3 with reference TRBV30 and TRBJ2-3 gives the whole variable domain SQTIHQWPATLVQPVGSPLSLECTVEGTSNPNLYWYRQAAGRGLQLLFYSVGIGQISSEVPQNLSASRPQDRQFILSSKKLLLSDSGFYLCAWNGFSGRATSTDTQYFGPGTRLTVL.

About this clonotype: The CDR3 end shows no conserved phenylalanine or tryptophan, and so a read error is likely. Because the CDR3's place on the DNA is in doubt, the DNA is left out and the CDR3 is given as listed by TCRdb. The chain joins TRBV7-8 to TRBJ1-6. The CDR3 region is 8 residues in length, termini included. Per the germline V gene, CDR1 is SGHVS and CDR2 is FQNEAQ. The CDR3 loop is CASSLGLT.